The clone carrying this TCR beta chain was seen many times. This entry is derived from a study of patients and donors after allogeneic stem cell transplantation. TCRdb called the RT-PCR reads again in MiXCR, with one record for every CDR3 protein. The profile shows 25,000 or so distinct CDR3 sequences, under 30% of them singletons. The CDR3 has 13 residues. Per the germline V gene, CDR1 is DFQATT and CDR2 is SNEGSKA (reference sequence). Unmatched junction bases numbered 13, after V lost 2 bases and J lost 14 bases. Material: blood, either unsorted or a sorted T cell fraction (not recorded which). The V gene is TRBV20-1, the J gene TRBJ1-2; 8 bases are shared with TRBD1. This TCR was sampled from a human donor who was either an allogeneic HSCT recipient or a stem cell or donor lymphocyte infusion donor (not recorded which). It is not recorded whose cells these are; they may come from a transplant donor. This chain's CDR3 is CSARTPGDRGSTF. In DNA form, the CDR3 reads TGCAGTGCTAGAACCCCGGGAGACAGGGGTTCAACCTTC.